This entry lists 6 T cell receptor beta chains sequenced from one sample in a study of blood T cells in healthy people across ages. The authors ran a second PCR of about 6 to 11 cycles using a sample-barcoded 5' primer and a J-beta primer mix. TCRdb independently ran MiXCR on the 5' RACE reads; one entry per CDR3 protein. This table has 600,000 to 800,000 distinct CDR3 sequences, 52% appearing once. The sample consisted of blood. These receptors were obtained from a woman older than 75 in good health.

V gene TRBV7-8 combines with J gene TRBJ1-5; 8 bases are shared with TRBD1. V lost 3 bases, J lost 0 bases, and 13 bases stayed unmatched. CDR1 and CDR2 (germline): SGHVS, FQNEAQ. This CDR3 is built from 19 residues. The CDR3: CASSFGRVPGGSSNQPQHF. CDR3 DNA sequence: TGTGCCAGCAGCTTCGGTAGGGTTCCAGGGGGCTCTAGCAATCAGCCCCAGCATTTT.

V usage is TRBV20-1 and J usage is TRBJ2-7; D assignment may be TRBD1 or TRBD2 (5 bases each). The J call may be faulty, since TRBJ2-5 better matches the DNA end. This CDR3 is built from 13 residues. Germline V gene data show CDR1 as DFQATT and CDR2 as SNEGSKA (reference sequence). Here the CDR3 reads CSAGTRRGETQYF. DNA of the CDR3: TGCAGTGCCGGGACCCGTCGAGGAGAGACCCAGTACTTC.

This clonotype was seen more than once but under ten times. This chain uses TRBV20-1 with TRBJ1-1, with no clear D. This CDR3 contains 10 residues. Trimming cost V 6 bases and J 8 bases, with 10 bases left between them. The V gene's germline CDR1 is DFQATT and CDR2 SNEGSKA (reference sequence). CDR3 region: CSAPSREAFF. The CDR3 DNA sequence: TGCAGTGCCCCGTCCCGGGAAGCTTTCTTT.

This clonotype was found many times. The rearrangement links TRBV5-1 to TRBJ2-1; 10 positions agree with TRBD1. The CDR3 totals 15 residues. Losses at the gene ends were 0 bases for V and 8 bases for J; bases not matched to a gene: 5. CDR1 and CDR2 from the germline V gene are SGHRS and YFSETQ. The CDR3 region has the DNA TGCGCCAGCAGCTTGGGACAGGGGGCTTATTATGAGCAGTTCTTC. Protein sequence: CASSLGQGAYYEQFF.

The chain employs TRBV5-1 and TRBJ2-1; weak D call: TRBD2 (6 bases). The CDR3 is made up of 15 amino acids. Trimming removed 0 bases at V and 8 bases at J, with 15 bases between. Germline V gives CDR1 SGHRS, CDR2 YFSETQ. The CDR3 spells CASSLAGTQIDEQFF. CDR3 nucleotides: TGCGCCAGCAGCTTGGCCGGGACTCAAATCGATGAGCAGTTCTTC.

This clonotype was counted ten times or more. V is TRBV27 and J is TRBJ2-5; the match to TRBD2 covers 9 bases. The end of the DNA fits TRBJ2-7 better, so the J call may be wrong. In germline, CDR1 is MNHEY, CDR2 SMNVEV (reference sequence). The CDR3 loop spans 14 amino acids. The CDR3 DNA is TGTGCCAGCAGTTGGTCTAGCGGGACGTCCGAGCAGTACTTC. Translated, it gives CASSWSSGTSEQYF.